This T cell receptor (beta chain) is drawn from a study of blood T cell repertoires in COVID-19. Study processing details: Cell counts per sample came from amplifying reference gene primers. Produced via immunoSEQ multiplex PCR; TCRdb's table is partial and in-frame only. V, J and clone size derive from that table, while D and trimming were established from the DNA sequence. Seen here are more than 80,000 clones, less than 75% observed once, and the top ten hold 20% to 25%. This CDR3 has 15 amino acids. Trimming took 4 bases from V and 7 from J, leaving 18 bases between them. CDR1 and CDR2 (germline): SGHRS, YFSETQ.

J is TRBJ2-1 and V is TRBV5-1; tentative D call: TRBD1 (6 bases). This receptor was obtained from a woman between 55 and 75 years old in a cohort sampled during active or convalescent COVID-19. What was sequenced was peripheral blood. The CDR3 reads CASSLAQGAWNEQFF. CDR3 bases: TGCGCCAGCAGCCTGGCACAGGGTGCTTGGAATGAGCAGTTCTTC.